This T cell receptor (beta chain) was observed in a study of human T cells and chemical hapten exposure (dated by TCRdb to about 2021). About the study as a whole: For sensitization, 2% DPC in acetone was applied to a 2 cm by 2 cm area of upper inner arm skin. Throughout the study period of 20 to 30 weeks, patients also received therapeutic DPC doses to the scalp every week. Patch testing was done on the upper back using Finn chambers containing 0.01% DPC, and results were scored after 6 days according to International Contact Dermatitis Research Group standards. Most of the patients in the cohort were female, and the cohort covered alopecia areata with under or over 50% scalp involvement, alopecia totalis and alopecia universalis. Libraries were combined into a pool for sequencing, and differences in TCR yield between samples came mainly from small differences in library volumes within the pool. Peripheral blood TCR repertoire changes were tracked in vivo in alopecia patients during primary and secondary sensitization to the hapten diphenylcyclopropenone (DPC). Patient blood was sampled pre-sensitization (week 0) and at 2, 6 and about 24 weeks after DPC sensitization. Blood for TCR sequencing was provided by twenty-nine alopecia patients at one to four time points (pre-sensitization, 2, 6 and 24 weeks).

What the study reported, not specific to this receptor: Patch test score was positively correlated with the number of PT1 expanded TCRs, with significance at thresholds 8, 16 and 32 but not at 4. Repeated subsampling changed both the strength of the expansion versus patch-test correlation and the threshold at which the correlation became significant. All patients had alopecia, a presumed autoimmune disease, so their immune response might differ from that of healthy individuals. Expanded TCRs formed significantly more large CDR3 similarity clusters than pre-sensitization or healthy control sets, consistent with antigen-driven responses. DPC sensitization did not change the number of TCRs with a frequency above 1 in 1000, and there was no evidence of changes in global repertoire structure.

In its sample, this clonotype was seen a few times. Its antigen is still unknown. Base qualities are not at hand, and no much larger clone is one base apart. The CDR3 sequence holds 17 residues, the cysteine and phenylalanine included. The sequence is cut down to CDR3 DNA, 51 bases in frame from base 1. The germline V gene gives CDR1 as KGHSH and CDR2 as LQKENI. V is clipped by 3 bases and J by 2 bases, and the sequence between their germline boundaries is 18 bases long. The method was RACE. Sequencing relied on a NextSeq 500. Library preparation attached unique molecular identifiers to individual cDNA molecules for quantitative, reproducible TCR counting. From each blood RNA sample, both TCR alpha and TCR beta chains were sequenced. The study's processing was this. The median number of TCRs per sample was roughly 94,000, ranging from about 23,224 to 750,000. V, J and CDR3 annotation of the TCR reads was carried out using the Decombinator software suite. To make PS versus PT1 abundance plots, every sample was subsampled to the same number of TCRs (28,000). Expanded TCRs were defined as absent before sensitization and observed at least eight times at the 2-week time point. TCRdb applied fastp at Q25 and MiXCR to the public reads, then kept only in-frame beta chains. Records with the same CDR3 protein are collapsed into one entry carrying the most frequent genes and DNA. The V and J calls were not made by the authors but by TCRdb's processing. A total of approximately 85,000 distinct CDR3 sequences appear in this sample, roughly 10% of them only once. Jointly, the top ten make up roughly 2.3% of the sample.

The time point label on this specimen signifies: patch test 2, 6 weeks after DPC sensitization. The sample's treatment or condition label, decoded: therapeutic diphenylcyclopropenone sensitization with weekly scalp DPC. At every patch-test visit, the blood draw took place before the patch test was put on. Patients were eligible if aged 18 to 70, diagnosed with alopecia and judged suitable for DPC therapy, and pregnant patients were excluded. Total RNA was extracted from unfractionated whole blood that had been collected in Tempus Blood RNA tubes. The receptor's source is a woman aged 25 to 39 with alopecia areata. Some clones in this sample may be carry-over from other donors' samples. Material: whole blood, obtained in connection with sensitization to the hapten diphenylcyclopropenone (DPC). This sequence uses TRBV18 and TRBJ2-3; TRBD1 is a possible D gene, resting on 6 matching bases. CDR3 sequence: CASSPTPGTKPTDTQYF. The DNA is as follows: TGTGCCAGCTCACCGACACCCGGGACAAAGCCCACAGATACGCAGTATTTT.